The sequence of this T cell receptor beta chain was determined in a study of early T cells in non-severe SARS-CoV-2 infection. The sample holds a few counts of this clonotype. TCRdb recomputed calls from the 5' RACE reads with MiXCR, one row per CDR3 protein. The sample has about 42,000 distinct CDR3 sequences, about 6% seen once. This CDR3 spans 13 amino acids. V was cut by 0 bases and J by 6 bases, with 8 bases left in between. Germline CDR1 is LGHNA and CDR2 is YSLEER. Here the sequenced sample was whole blood, taken at baseline. The chain links TRBV4-3 to TRBJ1-1; unclear D gene. This clonotype was obtained from an adult who was a healthcare worker with PCR-confirmed SARS-CoV-2 infection or an uninfected control (not recorded which). The CDR3 DNA follows: TGCGCCAGCAGCCAAGATGAAGGAGCTGAAGCTTTCTTT. Encoded protein: CASSQDEGAEAFF.